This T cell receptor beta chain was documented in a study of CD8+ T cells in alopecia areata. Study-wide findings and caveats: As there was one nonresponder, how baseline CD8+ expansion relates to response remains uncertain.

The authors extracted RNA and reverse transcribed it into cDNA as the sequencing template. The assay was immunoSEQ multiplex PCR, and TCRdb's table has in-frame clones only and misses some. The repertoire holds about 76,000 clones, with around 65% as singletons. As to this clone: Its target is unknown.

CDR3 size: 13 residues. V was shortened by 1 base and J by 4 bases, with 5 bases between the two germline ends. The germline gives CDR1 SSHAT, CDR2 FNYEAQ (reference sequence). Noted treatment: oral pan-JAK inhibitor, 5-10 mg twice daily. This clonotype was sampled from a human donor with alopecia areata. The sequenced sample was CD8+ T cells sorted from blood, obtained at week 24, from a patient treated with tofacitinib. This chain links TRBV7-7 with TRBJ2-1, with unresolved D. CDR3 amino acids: CASSLGTYNEQFF. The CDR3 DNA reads TGTGCCAGCAGCTTAGGAACGTACAATGAGCAGTTCTTC.